What follows is one T cell receptor beta chain and its context. Looked up from germline, CDR1 is SGHVS and CDR2 is FNYEAQ. Losses at the gene ends were 1 base for V and 5 bases for J; bases not matched to a gene: 8. This CDR3 comprises 16 residues. Up to 2 ug genomic DNA was used for TCRB CDR3 amplification. The primer mix had 60 V beta and 13 J beta primers. Using immunoSEQ multiplex PCR, the repertoire was profiled, and TCRdb retains in-frame clones only, with some absent. Here the sample spans fewer than 100,000 clones, approximately 90% being singletons. The entry originates in a study of glioma-infiltrating T cells after dendritic cell vaccination. About the research overall: The vaccine used monocyte-derived dendritic cells pulsed overnight with autologous tumor lysate. Dendritic cell vaccine was injected intradermally three times, biweekly.

This specimen consisted of blood, obtained before dendritic cell vaccination. The TCR originated in a human donor with glioblastoma. This chain uses TRBV7-6 with TRBJ2-1; 7 bases map to TRBD2. Written as DNA, the CDR3 is TGTGCCAGCAGCTTAGTGGGGCTAGCGGAGAACAATGAGCAGTTCTTC. Its protein is CASSLVGLAENNEQFF.